Listed below are T cell receptor beta chains from one sample, sequenced in a study of blood T cell repertoires in COVID-19. The table came from immunoSEQ multiplex PCR; TCRdb's copy has only in-frame clones and leaves some out. The sample carries 200,000 to 300,000 clones, roughly 86% recorded once. Source material: peripheral blood. Receptor source: a woman aged 60-70 years with COVID-19, enrolled during active disease. Both conserved end residues are part of each CDR3. A D gene is named only where the DNA matches it firmly. Clone size, where shown, is once, few, many, or a class for clones that have expanded.

CDR3: CASSSTTPTGGRETQYF; DNA: TGTGCCAGCAGCTCCACTACCCCAACAGGGGGCAGGGAGACCCAGTACTTC; size: -; D: TRBD1; V: TRBV11-2; J: TRBJ2-5
CDR3: CALLAARGAQYF; DNA: TGTGCCTTACTAGCGGCCCGTGGGGCCCAGTACTTC; size: -; D: TRBD2; V: TRBV30; J: TRBJ2-5
CDR3: CASSLARIGGAGYGYTF; DNA: TGTGCCAGCAGCTTAGCGCGGATCGGGGGGGCCGGGTATGGCTACACCTTC; size: -; D: -; V: TRBV7-2; J: TRBJ1-2
CDR3: CASSRSGGDTQYF; DNA: TGTGCCAGCAGTCGCTCAGGTGGGGATACGCAGTATTTT; size: -; D: -; V: TRBV6-5; J: TRBJ2-3
CDR3: CASSLVRDRGRGQPQHF; DNA: TGTGCCAGCAGCTTGGTAAGGGACAGGGGGCGAGGGCAGCCCCAGCATTTT; size: -; D: TRBD1; V: TRBV5-5; J: TRBJ1-5
CDR3: CSVLRGGETQYF; DNA: TGCAGCGTGCTCAGGGGCGGCGAGACCCAGTACTTC; size: few; D: -; V: TRBV29-1; J: TRBJ2-5
CDR3: CASSSSNSPLHF; DNA: TGTGCCAGCAGTTCAAGCAATTCACCCCTCCACTTT; size: -; D: -; V: TRBV12-3/TRBV12-4; J: TRBJ1-6
CDR3: CASSIRPLEGTIYF; DNA: TGTGCCAGTAGTATACGACCGCTAGAAGGAACCATATATTTT; size: few; D: -; V: TRBV19; J: TRBJ1-3
CDR3: CAWSTGQGAPEQYF; DNA: TGTGCCTGGAGTACAGGACAGGGGGCTCCCGAGCAGTACTTC; size: once; D: TRBD1; V: TRBV30; J: TRBJ2-7
CDR3: CASSSGQGAFNEQFF; DNA: TGTGCCAGCAGCTCTGGACAGGGGGCATTCAATGAGCAGTTCTTC; size: -; D: TRBD1; V: TRBV7-3; J: TRBJ2-1
CDR3: CSVSGTGPYGYTF; DNA: TGCAGCGTTTCCGGGACAGGCCCCTATGGCTACACCTTC; size: few; D: TRBD1; V: TRBV29-1; J: TRBJ1-2
CDR3: CASSLSTGTRGPFF; DNA: TGTGCCAGCAGCCTCTCGACCGGGACTCGGGGCCCGTTCTTC; size: once; D: -; V: TRBV5-4; J: TRBJ2-1
CDR3: CSAPGIRREFF; DNA: TGCAGTGCTCCCGGGATCCGCCGGGAGTTCTTC; size: -; D: -; V: TRBV20-1; J: TRBJ2-1
CDR3: CASRKLAGGGNEQFF; DNA: TGTGCCAGTAGGAAACTAGCGGGAGGAGGTAATGAGCAGTTCTTC; size: -; D: TRBD2; V: TRBV19; J: TRBJ2-1
CDR3: CASSLNRGAQYF; DNA: TGTGCCAGCAGTCTAAACCGGGGGGCTCAGTACTTC; size: -; D: -; V: TRBV28; J: TRBJ2-5
CDR3: CAWSGDSYEQYF; DNA: TGTGCCTGGTCAGGGGACTCCTACGAGCAGTACTTC; size: -; D: -; V: TRBV30; J: TRBJ2-7
CDR3: CASSPSDRGTQYF; DNA: TGTGCCAGCTCACCATCGGACAGGGGGACCCAGTACTTC; size: many; D: TRBD1; V: TRBV18; J: TRBJ2-5
CDR3: CASSRGQGTYGGELFF; DNA: TGTGCCAGCTCCAGGGGACAGGGGACTTACGGCGGGGAGCTGTTTTTT; size: -; D: TRBD1; V: TRBV18; J: TRBJ2-2
CDR3: CASSPRTGENYGYTF; DNA: TGTGCCAGCAGCCCCCGGACAGGGGAAAACTATGGCTACACCTTC; size: few; D: TRBD1; V: TRBV13; J: TRBJ1-2
CDR3: CASSFGLAGGGETQYF; DNA: TGTGCCAGCAGTTTCGGACTAGCGGGAGGAGGAGAGACCCAGTACTTC; size: -; D: TRBD2; V: TRBV6-5; J: TRBJ2-5
CDR3: CASSAGTSVRTDTQYF; DNA: TGTGCCAGCAGTGCCGGGACTAGCGTACGCACAGATACGCAGTATTTT; size: -; D: TRBD2; V: TRBV6-2/TRBV6-3; J: TRBJ2-3
CDR3: CASNSGRGHEQYF; DNA: TGTGCCAGCAATTCGGGTAGGGGCCACGAGCAGTACTTC; size: -; D: -; V: TRBV13; J: TRBJ2-7
CDR3: CASSLSPLVDPYEQYF; DNA: TGTGCCAGCAGTTTATCCCCACTAGTGGACCCCTACGAGCAGTACTTC; size: -; D: -; V: TRBV27; J: TRBJ2-7
CDR3: CASSQDFRAGNTIYF; DNA: TGTGCCAGCAGCCAAGATTTCAGGGCTGGAAACACCATATATTTT; size: -; D: -; V: TRBV4-2; J: TRBJ1-3
CDR3: CASSSGADSTNEKLFF; DNA: TGTGCCAGTAGTAGCGGAGCGGACTCAACTAATGAAAAACTGTTTTTT; size: -; D: -; V: TRBV19; J: TRBJ1-4
CDR3: CASSRLAASYEQYF; DNA: TGTGCCAGCAGCCGACTAGCGGCGTCCTACGAGCAGTACTTC; size: -; D: TRBD2; V: TRBV28; J: TRBJ2-7
CDR3: CASSVDRGSNQPQHF; DNA: TGTGCCAGCAGTGTAGACAGGGGGAGCAATCAGCCCCAGCATTTT; size: -; D: TRBD1; V: TRBV2; J: TRBJ1-5
CDR3: CASSPSRGRVGSPLHF; DNA: TGTGCCAGCAGCCCAAGCCGGGGTCGGGTAGGATCACCCCTCCACTTT; size: once; D: -; V: TRBV3-1/TRBV3-2; J: TRBJ1-6
CDR3: CSAEGGVLYGYTF; DNA: TGCAGCGCCGAAGGTGGAGTCCTCTATGGCTACACCTTC; size: -; D: -; V: TRBV29-1; J: TRBJ1-2
CDR3: CASSVDRDTEAFF; DNA: TGTGCCAGCAGCGTAGACAGGGACACTGAAGCTTTCTTT; size: -; D: TRBD1; V: TRBV7-8; J: TRBJ1-1
CDR3: CASSSFRGGIQYF; DNA: TGTGCCAGCAGCTCGTTTCGGGGAGGCATTCAGTACTTC; size: -; D: -; V: TRBV7-3; J: TRBJ2-4
CDR3: CASSYRLAGETAYEQYF; DNA: TGTGCCAGCAGTTACCGGCTAGCGGGAGAAACCGCCTACGAGCAGTACTTC; size: -; D: TRBD2; V: TRBV6-2/TRBV6-3; J: TRBJ2-7
CDR3: CATKNSGASTDTQYF; DNA: TGCGCCACCAAAAATAGCGGGGCAAGCACAGATACGCAGTATTTT; size: -; D: TRBD2; V: TRBV5-1; J: TRBJ2-3